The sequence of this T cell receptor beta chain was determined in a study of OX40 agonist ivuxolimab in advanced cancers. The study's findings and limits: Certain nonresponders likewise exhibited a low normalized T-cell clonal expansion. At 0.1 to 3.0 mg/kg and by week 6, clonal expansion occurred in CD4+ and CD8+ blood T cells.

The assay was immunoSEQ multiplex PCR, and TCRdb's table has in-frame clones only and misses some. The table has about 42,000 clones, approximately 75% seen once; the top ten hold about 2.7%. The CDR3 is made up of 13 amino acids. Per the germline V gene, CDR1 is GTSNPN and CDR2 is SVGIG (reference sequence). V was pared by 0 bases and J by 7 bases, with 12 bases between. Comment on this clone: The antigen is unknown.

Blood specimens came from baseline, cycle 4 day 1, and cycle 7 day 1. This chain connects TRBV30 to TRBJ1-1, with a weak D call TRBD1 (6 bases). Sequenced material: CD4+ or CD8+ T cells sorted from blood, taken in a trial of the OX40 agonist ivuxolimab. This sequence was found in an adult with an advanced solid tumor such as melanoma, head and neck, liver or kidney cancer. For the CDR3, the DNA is TGTGCCTGGAGTGTGGATGGGGGCGGTGAAGCTTTCTTT. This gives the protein CAWSVDGGGEAFF.